The 12 T cell receptor beta chains listed next were all sequenced from one sample in a study of technical replicates of blood from four donors. Clones were read by immunoSEQ multiplex PCR, and TCRdb kept only the in-frame ones, dropping some. This sample has around 61,000 clones, with approximately 83% found just once. The sequencing sample was made of PBMCs. Receptors were obtained from a human donor in good health. Some clones in this sample may be carry-over from other donors' samples.

This rearrangement joins TRBV15 to TRBJ1-5, with 10 bases lining up with TRBD1. CDR1 LNHNV and CDR2 YYDKDF come from the germline V gene (reference sequence). Trimming took 1 base from V and 4 from J; bases not matched to a gene: 10. The CDR3 contains 18 residues. Written as DNA, the CDR3 is TGTGCCACCAGCAGAGGATCCGGGACAGGGGTGTTAAATCAGCCCCAGCATTTT. It translates to CATSRGSGTGVLNQPQHF.

This sequence joins TRBV20-1 and TRBJ2-2; unclear D gene. Germline V gene data show CDR1 as DFQATT and CDR2 as SNEGSKA (reference sequence). V dropped 0 bases and J dropped 7 bases, with 3 bases sitting between them. The CDR3 covers 11 residues. The CDR3 region is CSARDGGELFF. As DNA, the CDR3 is TGCAGTGCTAGAGACGGCGGGGAGCTGTTTTTT.

V is TRBV5-1 and J is TRBJ2-3, with 13 bases lining up with TRBD2. V shed 5 bases, J shed 2 bases, and the junction held 11 bases outside the gene matches. The CDR3 consists of 18 residues. Looked up from germline, CDR1 is SGHRS and CDR2 is YFSETQ. CDR3 region: CASRGPGLAGVDTDTQYF. The CDR3 DNA sequence: TGCGCCAGCAGAGGCCCAGGACTAGCGGGAGTTGACACAGATACGCAGTATTTT.

The J gene is TRBJ2-1, the V gene TRBV10-3, with TRBD1 matching 9 bases. This CDR3 has 16 residues. V shed 6 bases and J 9 bases; nucleotides not matched to a gene: 15. Germline V gene data show CDR1 as ENHRY and CDR2 as SYGVKD. The CDR3 bases are TGTGCCATCAGCCCACGACAGGGGGGCCCTTTCGTTGAGCAGTTCTTC. Amino acid sequence: CAISPRQGGPFVEQFF.

The chain has TRBV7-6 and TRBJ1-1, with D perhaps matching TRBD1 (6 bases). CDR3 size: 16 residues. From germline, CDR1 is SGHVS and CDR2 FNYEAQ. Trimming took off 5 bases at V and 4 bases at J, with 20 bases between the two ends. The CDR3 nucleotides are TGTGCCAGCAGCCCCACTGCGGGGGGGGGCGGCACTGAAGCTTTCTTT. This encodes CASSPTAGGGGTEAFF.

This rearrangement joins TRBV6-6 to TRBJ1-1; possibly TRBD1 for D (5 bases). The V end was cut by 6 bases, the J end by 4 bases, with 12 bases between. This CDR3 region has 13 residues. The V gene's germline CDR1 is MNHNY and CDR2 SVGAGI (reference sequence). CDR3 protein: CASSPGGFTEAFF. The CDR3 DNA follows: TGTGCCAGCAGCCCTGGGGGGTTCACTGAAGCTTTCTTT.

The chain employs TRBV11-3 and TRBJ2-1; 8 nucleotides match TRBD1. V shed 2 bases and J 2 bases; nucleotides not matched to a gene: 2. The CDR3 contains 15 residues. Germline CDR1 is SGHNT and CDR2 is YENEEA. The CDR3 bases are TGTGCCAGCAGCTTAAACAGGGGGACCTACAATGAGCAGTTCTTC. Translated, it gives CASSLNRGTYNEQFF.

The chain recombines TRBV5-5 with TRBJ2-3, with 11 bases fitting TRBD2. The CDR3 runs to 16 residues. Germline CDR1 and CDR2: SGHKS and YYEKEE (reference sequence). V was clipped by 2 bases and J by 2 bases; unmatched bases: 4. The chain's CDR3 is CASSLLAGGLTDTQYF. CDR3 sequence (DNA): TGTGCCAGCAGCTTATTAGCGGGGGGGCTCACAGATACGCAGTATTTT.

The chain recombines TRBV10-3 with TRBJ2-1, with 10 bases that match TRBD2. V gave up 7 bases and J gave up 8 bases; unmatched junction bases: 14. Germline V lookup: CDR1 ENHRY, CDR2 SYGVKD. CDR3 size: 16 residues. The CDR3 bases are TGTGCCATCAATGGGGCGGGACTAGCGCCGAGATATGAGCAGTTCTTC. It specifies CAINGAGLAPRYEQFF.

V and J are TRBV4-2 and TRBJ2-1; D is unclear. CDR1 LGHNA and CDR2 YNFKEQ come from the germline V gene. Trimming pared 1 base from V and 3 bases from J, leaving 13 bases between. The CDR3 sequence is 16 residues long. The CDR3 DNA reads as TGTGCCAGCAGCCAAGTAACTTCTGACTTCTACAATGAGCAGTTCTTC. The encoded protein is CASSQVTSDFYNEQFF.

The gene calls are TRBV7-2 and TRBJ2-7; tentatively, D is TRBD2 (6 bases). Germline CDR1 is SGHTA and CDR2 is FQGNSA. The V end was cut by 0 bases, the J end by 2 bases, with 17 bases between. The CDR3 consists of 17 residues. The DNA of the CDR3 is TGTGCCAGCAGCTTAGCCCTGGCCCTTGGAGGGGCCTACGAGCAGTACTTC. This sequence encodes CASSLALALGGAYEQYF.

The chain joins TRBV2 to TRBJ1-3, with a possible D match to TRBD1 (5 bases). CDR1 is SNHLY and CDR2 is FYNNEI in the germline V gene. This CDR3 spans 12 amino acids. V was pared by 5 bases and J by 7 bases, with 9 bases between. CDR3 residues: CASSPGKNTIYF. The CDR3 coding sequence is TGTGCCAGCAGTCCAGGGAAGAACACCATATATTTT.